The sequence of this T cell receptor beta chain was determined in a study of patients and donors after allogeneic stem cell transplantation. TCRdb reprocessed the RT-PCR reads with MiXCR, giving one entry per CDR3 protein. Altogether 920,000 or so distinct CDR3 sequences are present, roughly 18% being singletons, with the ten largest covering around 6%. The CDR3 is 14 amino acids. Between the trimmed V and J ends, which lost 1 base and 3 bases, there was a span of 10 bases. This clonotype was recorded many times. The clonotype was recovered from a human donor who was either an allogeneic HSCT recipient or a stem cell or donor lymphocyte infusion donor (not recorded which). It is not recorded whose cells these are; they may come from a transplant donor. This rearrangement joins TRBV12-3 or TRBV12-4 to TRBJ2-7, with a weak D call TRBD1 (6 bases). The sequenced sample was blood, either unsorted or a sorted T cell fraction (not recorded which). In DNA, the CDR3 is TGTGCCAGCAGTTTAGGTGGGGGCAACTACGAGCAGTACTTC. It translates to CASSLGGGNYEQYF.